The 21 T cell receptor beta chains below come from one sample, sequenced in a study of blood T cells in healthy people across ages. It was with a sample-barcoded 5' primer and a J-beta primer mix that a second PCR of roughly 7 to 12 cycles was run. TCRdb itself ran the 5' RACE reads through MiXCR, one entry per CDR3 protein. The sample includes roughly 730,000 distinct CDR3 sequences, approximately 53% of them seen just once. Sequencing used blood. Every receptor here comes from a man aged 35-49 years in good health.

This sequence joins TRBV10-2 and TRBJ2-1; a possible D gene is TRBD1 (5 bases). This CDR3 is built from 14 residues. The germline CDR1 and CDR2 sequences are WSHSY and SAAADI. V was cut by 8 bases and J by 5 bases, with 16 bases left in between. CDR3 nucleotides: TGCGCCAGCGATCCTAACCCGACAGACAATGAGCAGTTCTTC. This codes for CASDPNPTDNEQFF.

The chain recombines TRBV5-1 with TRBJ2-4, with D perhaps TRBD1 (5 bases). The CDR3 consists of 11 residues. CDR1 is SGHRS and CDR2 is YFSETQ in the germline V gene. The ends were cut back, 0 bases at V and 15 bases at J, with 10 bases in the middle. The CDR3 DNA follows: TGCGCCAGCAGCTTGGTCGACAGAAGGTACTTC. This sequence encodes CASSLVDRRYF.

The CDR3 DNA reads TGTGCCAGCAGTCTACAGGGATTGAGCAATCAGCCCCAGCATTTT. Protein: CASSLQGLSNQPQHF. The chain is built from TRBV2 and TRBJ1-5; weak D call: TRBD1 (6 bases). The CDR3 covers 15 residues. V was shortened by 5 bases and J by 1 base, with 12 bases between the two germline ends. Germline-derived CDR1 and CDR2 are SNHLY and FYNNEI.

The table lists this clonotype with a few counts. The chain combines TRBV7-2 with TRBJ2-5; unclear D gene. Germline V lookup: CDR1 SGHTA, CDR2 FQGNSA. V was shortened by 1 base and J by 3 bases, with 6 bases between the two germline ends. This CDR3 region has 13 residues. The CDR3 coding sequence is TGTGCCAGCAGCTTAGGGGTCAAAGAGACCCAGTACTTC. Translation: CASSLGVKETQYF.

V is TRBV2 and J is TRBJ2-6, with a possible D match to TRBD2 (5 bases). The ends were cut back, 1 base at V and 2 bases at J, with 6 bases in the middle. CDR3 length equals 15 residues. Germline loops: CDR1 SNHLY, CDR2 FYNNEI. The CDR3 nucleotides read TGTGCCAGCAGTGAAGACGGGGCTGGGGCCAACGTCCTGACTTTC. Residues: CASSEDGAGANVLTF.

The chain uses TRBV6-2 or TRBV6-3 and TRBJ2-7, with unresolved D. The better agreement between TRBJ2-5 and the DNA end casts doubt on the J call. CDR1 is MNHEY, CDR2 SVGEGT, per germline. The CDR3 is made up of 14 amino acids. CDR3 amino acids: CASSLYIDGETQYF. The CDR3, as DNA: TGTGCCAGCAGTCTGTACATAGATGGGGAGACCCAGTACTTC.

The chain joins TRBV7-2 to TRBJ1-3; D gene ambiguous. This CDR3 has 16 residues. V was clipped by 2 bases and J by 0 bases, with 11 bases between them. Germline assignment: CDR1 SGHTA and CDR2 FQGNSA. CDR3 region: CASSLSPPDSGNTIYF. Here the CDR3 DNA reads TGTGCCAGCAGCTTAAGCCCGCCAGACTCTGGAAACACCATATATTTT.

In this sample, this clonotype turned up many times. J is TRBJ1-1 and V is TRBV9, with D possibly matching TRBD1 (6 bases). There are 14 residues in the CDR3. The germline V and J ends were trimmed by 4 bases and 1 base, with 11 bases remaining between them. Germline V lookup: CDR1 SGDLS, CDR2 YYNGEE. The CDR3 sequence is CASSPGQQNTEAFF. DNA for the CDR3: TGTGCCAGCAGCCCCGGACAGCAGAACACTGAAGCTTTCTTT.

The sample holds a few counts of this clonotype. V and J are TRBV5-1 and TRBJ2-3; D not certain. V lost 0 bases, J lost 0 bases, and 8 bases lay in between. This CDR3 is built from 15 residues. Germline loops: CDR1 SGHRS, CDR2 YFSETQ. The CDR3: CASSLARKSTDTQYF. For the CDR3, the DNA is TGCGCCAGCAGCTTGGCGCGGAAAAGCACAGATACGCAGTATTTT.

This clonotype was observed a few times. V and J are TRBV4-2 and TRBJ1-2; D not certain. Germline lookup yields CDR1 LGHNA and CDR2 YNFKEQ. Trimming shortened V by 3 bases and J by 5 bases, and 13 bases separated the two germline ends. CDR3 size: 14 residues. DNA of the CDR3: TGTGCCAGCAGCCAGGATACAGACAATTATGGCTACACCTTC. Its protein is CASSQDTDNYGYTF.

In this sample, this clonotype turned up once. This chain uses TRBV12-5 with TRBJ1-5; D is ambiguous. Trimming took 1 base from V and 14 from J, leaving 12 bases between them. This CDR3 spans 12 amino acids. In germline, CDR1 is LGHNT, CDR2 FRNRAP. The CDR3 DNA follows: TGTGCTAGTGGTTTGGGAACGGAGATCGAGCATTTT. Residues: CASGLGTEIEHF.

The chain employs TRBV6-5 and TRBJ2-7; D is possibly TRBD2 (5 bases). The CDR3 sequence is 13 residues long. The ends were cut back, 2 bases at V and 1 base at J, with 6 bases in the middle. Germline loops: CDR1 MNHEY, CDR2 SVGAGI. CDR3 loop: CASSYRTSYEQYF. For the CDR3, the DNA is TGTGCCAGCAGTTACAGGACTTCCTACGAGCAGTACTTC.

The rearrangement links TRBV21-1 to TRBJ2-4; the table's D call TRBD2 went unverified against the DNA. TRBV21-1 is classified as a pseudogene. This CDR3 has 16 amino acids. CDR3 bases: TGTGCCAGCAGCCGACTAGCGGGAGGATCCAAAAACATTCAGTACTTC. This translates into CASSRLAGGSKNIQYF.

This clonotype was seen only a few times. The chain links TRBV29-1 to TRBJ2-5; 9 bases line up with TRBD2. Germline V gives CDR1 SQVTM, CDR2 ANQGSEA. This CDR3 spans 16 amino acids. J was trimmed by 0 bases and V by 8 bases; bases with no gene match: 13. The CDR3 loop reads CSPILAGEVYQETQYF. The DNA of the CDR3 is TGCAGCCCTATTTTAGCGGGAGAAGTGTACCAAGAGACCCAGTACTTC.

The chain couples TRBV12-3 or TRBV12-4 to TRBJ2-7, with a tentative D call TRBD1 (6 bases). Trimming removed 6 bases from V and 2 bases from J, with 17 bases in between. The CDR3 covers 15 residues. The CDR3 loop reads CASRDWEGQTYEQYF. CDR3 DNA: TGTGCCAGCAGGGACTGGGAAGGACAGACCTACGAGCAGTACTTC.

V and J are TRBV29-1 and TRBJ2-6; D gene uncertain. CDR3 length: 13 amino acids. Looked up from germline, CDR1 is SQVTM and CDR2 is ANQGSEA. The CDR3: CSYRDSGANVLTF. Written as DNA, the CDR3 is TGCAGTTATAGGGACTCTGGGGCCAACGTCCTGACTTTC.

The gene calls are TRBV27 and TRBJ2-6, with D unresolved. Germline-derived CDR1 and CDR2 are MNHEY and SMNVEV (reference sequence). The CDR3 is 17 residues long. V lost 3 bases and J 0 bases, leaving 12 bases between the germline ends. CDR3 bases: TGTGCCAGCAGTTTGAAGGGTTTACGCTCTGGGGCCAACGTCCTGACTTTC. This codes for CASSLKGLRSGANVLTF.

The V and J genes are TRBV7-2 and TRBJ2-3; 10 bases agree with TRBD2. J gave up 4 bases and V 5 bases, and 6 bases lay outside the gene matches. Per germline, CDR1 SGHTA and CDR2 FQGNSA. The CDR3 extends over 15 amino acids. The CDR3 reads CASSANLAGADTQYF. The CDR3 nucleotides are TGTGCCAGCAGCGCAAACCTAGCGGGAGCAGATACGCAGTATTTT.

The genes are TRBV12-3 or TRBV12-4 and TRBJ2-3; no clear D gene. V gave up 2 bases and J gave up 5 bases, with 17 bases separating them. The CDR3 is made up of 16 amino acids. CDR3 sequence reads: CASSLPPGPARDTQYF. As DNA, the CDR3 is TGTGCCAGCAGTTTACCACCCGGACCGGCGCGAGATACGCAGTATTTT.

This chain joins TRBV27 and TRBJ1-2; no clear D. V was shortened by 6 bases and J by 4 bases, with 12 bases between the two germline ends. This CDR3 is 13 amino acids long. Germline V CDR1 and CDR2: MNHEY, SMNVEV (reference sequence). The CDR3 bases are TGTGCCAGCAGCCTGGAGAGGGTCTATGGCTACACCTTC. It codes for CASSLERVYGYTF.

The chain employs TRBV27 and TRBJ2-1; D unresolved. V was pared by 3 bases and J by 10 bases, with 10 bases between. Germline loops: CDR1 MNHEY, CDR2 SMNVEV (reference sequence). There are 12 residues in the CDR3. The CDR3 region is CASSFLRAEQFF. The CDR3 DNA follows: TGTGCCAGCAGTTTTCTAAGAGCAGAGCAGTTCTTC.